This entry describes one T cell receptor beta chain. This entry comes from a study of blood T cell repertoires in COVID-19. Whole-study context: Spain, Italy and the United States supplied samples that represented acute and convalescent COVID-19.

The V and J ends lost 4 bases and 1 base respectively, with 8 bases between them. The CDR3 loop spans 13 amino acids. CDR1 is KGHSH and CDR2 is LQKENI in the germline V gene. Clones were read by immunoSEQ multiplex PCR, and TCRdb kept only the in-frame ones, dropping some. This sample has 80,000 to 100,000 clones, with 65% to 90% found just once. This chain uses TRBV18 with TRBJ2-7; possibly TRBD1 for D (6 bases). The clonotype was recovered from a woman older than 75 with acute or convalescent COVID-19. The sequencing input was peripheral blood. CDR3 DNA sequence: TGTGCCAGCTCACTACAGGGTTCCTACGAGCAGTACTTC. Amino acids: CASSLQGSYEQYF. Full variable domain (missing parts from reference TRBV18 and TRBJ2-7): NAGVMQNPRHLVRRRGQEARLRCSPMKGHSHVYWYRQLPEEGLKFMVYLQKENIIDESGMPKERFSAEFPKEGPSILRIQQVVRGDSAAYFCASSLQGSYEQYFGPGTRLTVT.